This T cell receptor (beta chain) originates from a study of chronic HIV infection and antiretroviral therapy. The CDR3 runs 16 residues. Germline CDR1 is MDHEN and CDR2 is SYDVKM. J was trimmed by 2 bases and V by 6 bases; bases with no gene match: 8. This clonotype has just one count. TCRdb recomputed calls from the 5' RACE reads with MiXCR, one row per CDR3 protein. This sample has 45,000 to 60,000 distinct CDR3 sequences, with about 19% found just once. Sequencing used peripheral blood. This receptor was identified in an adult who had HIV and had not received antiretroviral therapy, or was an uninfected healthy control (not recorded which). J is TRBJ2-5 and V is TRBV28; 11 bases are a match to TRBD1. The CDR3 sequence is CASRGRDRGRQETQYF. The CDR3, as DNA: TGTGCCAGCAGGGGCCGGGACAGGGGGAGACAAGAGACCCAGTACTTC.